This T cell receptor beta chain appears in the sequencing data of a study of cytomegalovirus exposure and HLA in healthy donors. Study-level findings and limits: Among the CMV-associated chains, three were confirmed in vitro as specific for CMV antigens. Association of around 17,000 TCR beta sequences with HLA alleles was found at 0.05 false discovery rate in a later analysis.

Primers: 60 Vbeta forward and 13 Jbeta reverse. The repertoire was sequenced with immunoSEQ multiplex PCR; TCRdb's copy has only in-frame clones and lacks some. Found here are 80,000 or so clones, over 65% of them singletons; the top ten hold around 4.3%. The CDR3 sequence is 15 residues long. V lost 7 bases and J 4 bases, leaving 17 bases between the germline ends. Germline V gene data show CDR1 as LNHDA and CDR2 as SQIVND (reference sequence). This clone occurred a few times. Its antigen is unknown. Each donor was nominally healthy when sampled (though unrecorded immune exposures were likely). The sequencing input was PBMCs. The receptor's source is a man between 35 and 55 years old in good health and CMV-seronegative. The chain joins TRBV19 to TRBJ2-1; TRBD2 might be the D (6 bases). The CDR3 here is CASTPGGKSYNEQFF. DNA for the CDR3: TGTGCCAGTACCCCTGGGGGGAAGAGTTACAATGAGCAGTTCTTC.